One and the same sample provided the 20 T cell receptor beta chains below, sequenced in a study of molecular identifiers for immune sequencing clone quantification. TCRdb redid the calling of the PCR reads with MiXCR, one entry per CDR3 protein. The sample has 97,000 or so distinct CDR3 sequences, under 40% seen once. Sequenced sample: naive CD8+ T cells from blood, with Jurkat cell RNA spiked in. Subset in this sample: FACS-sorted CD8+CD4-CCR7+CD45RA+ naive T cells. The receptors here all came from a human donor in good health. Some libraries in this study had Jurkat cell RNA spiked in.

This clonotype appeared many times. The gene calls are TRBV12-3 or TRBV12-4 and TRBJ1-5, with D possibly matching TRBD1 (5 bases). The ends were cut back, 8 bases at V and 4 bases at J, with 12 bases in the middle. This CDR3 has 13 amino acids. CDR3 DNA: TGTGCCAGCTGCCCTGGGGGGAATCAGCCCCAGCATTTT. This encodes CASCPGGNQPQHF.

The chain joins TRBV4-1 to TRBJ1-6, with D uncertain. Trimming took 4 bases from V and 9 from J, leaving 19 bases between them. The CDR3 consists of 16 residues. Germline V gene data show CDR1 as MGHRA and CDR2 as YSYEKL. In DNA form, the CDR3 reads TGCGCCAGCAGCCCCCTATTCCAAAGATCGGGTTCACCCCTCCACTTT. This codes for CASSPLFQRSGSPLHF.

In its sample, this clonotype was seen a few times. The rearrangement joins TRBV18 to TRBJ1-1; 9 nucleotides match TRBD1. CDR3 length: 14 amino acids. CDR1 is KGHSH, CDR2 LQKENI, per germline. V was pared by 6 bases and J by 10 bases, with 12 bases of the junction left unmatched. The CDR3 bases are TGTGCCAGCTCCCCCGGGACAGGGATAGAAAGAGCTTTCTTT. As protein: CASSPGTGIERAFF.

Turning to this clonotype: A read error may be the cause here, since a much bigger clone is one base away. V usage is TRBV7-2 and J usage is TRBJ2-4; D might be TRBD2 (7 bases). Germline assignment: CDR1 SGHTA and CDR2 FQGNSA. Trimming removed 8 bases at V and 6 bases at J, with 11 bases between. CDR3 length equals 12 residues. The CDR3 DNA reads as TGTGCCAGCGCGGGGGCCCCAAACATTCAGTACTTC. The encoded protein is CASAGAPNIQYF.

The chain joins TRBV15 to TRBJ2-3; possibly TRBD2 for D (5 bases). Trimming left V 1 base short and J 6 bases short, with 14 bases between. CDR3 length: 15 residues. In germline, CDR1 is LNHNV, CDR2 YYDKDF (reference sequence). This CDR3 is CATSRVDGISDTQYF. The CDR3 DNA reads as TGTGCCACCAGCAGAGTGGACGGGATTTCGGATACGCAGTATTTT.

This clonotype was seen a few times. This sequence joins TRBV12-5 and TRBJ1-1; D is unclear. Trimming cost V 6 bases and J 1 base, with 12 bases left between them. This CDR3 has 14 residues. The V gene's germline CDR1 is LGHNT and CDR2 FRNRAP. The chain's CDR3 is CASGAGRTNTEAFF. DNA for the CDR3: TGTGCTAGTGGAGCCGGACGGACGAACACTGAAGCTTTCTTT. Filled out from reference TRBV12-5 and TRBJ1-1, the complete variable domain reads DARVTQTPRHKVTEMGQEVTMRCQPILGHNTVFWYRQTMMQGLELLAYFRNRAPLDDSGMPKDRFSAEMPDATLATLKIQPSEPRDSAVYFCASGAGRTNTEAFFGQGTRLTVV.

A few counts support this clonotype. V and J are TRBV6-5 and TRBJ2-2; TRBD1 or TRBD2 may be the D gene (6 bases each). The V end lost 0 bases, the J end lost 6 bases, and 14 bases lay between the germline ends. CDR1 and CDR2 (germline): MNHEY, SVGAGI. This CDR3 contains 16 residues. The CDR3: CASSYSWGAGAGELFF. DNA for the CDR3: TGTGCCAGCAGTTACTCTTGGGGGGCAGGGGCCGGGGAGCTGTTTTTT.

The chain is built from TRBV21-1 and TRBJ1-5; the tabulated D call, TRBD1, remains unverified against the DNA. TRBV21-1 is termed a pseudogene. The CDR3 runs 14 residues. The CDR3 sequence is CASGLTGGVQPRHF. In DNA, the CDR3 is TGTGCCAGCGGGTTGACAGGGGGCGTTCAGCCCCGGCATTTT.

As for this clonotype: One end of the junction is discordant with germline, which a read error may explain. V is TRBV12-3 or TRBV12-4 and J is TRBJ2-2; D assignment may be TRBD1 or TRBD2 (6 bases each). The CDR3 runs to 15 residues. The CDR3 DNA sequence: TGTGCCAGCAGTGCGACAGCCGGGGGCACCGGGGAGCCGTTTTTT. Amino acid sequence: CASSATAGGTGEPFF.

A word on this clonotype: This CDR3 is missing its conserved last phenylalanine or tryptophan, likely due to a read error. The rearrangement links TRBV19 to TRBJ1-1; no firm D call. The CDR3 has 12 residues. The V end lost 7 bases, the J end lost 5 bases, and 11 bases lay between the germline ends. The germline gives CDR1 LNHDA, CDR2 SQIVND (reference sequence). CDR3 in amino acids: CASKAGLTEAFL. CDR3 in DNA: TGTGCCAGTAAAGCCGGCTTGACTGAAGCTTTCCTT.

On this clonotype itself: A much larger clone differs by one base, so this may be a read error. The CDR3 DNA is TGTGCCAGCAGCAGCGGACTAGCGGGACCCTACGAGCAGTACTTC. It encodes CASSSGLAGPYEQYF. This chain uses TRBV7-9 with TRBJ2-7, with 12 bases lining up with TRBD2. V dropped 5 bases and J dropped 2; count of bases not matched to a gene: 4. The CDR3 consists of 15 residues. The germline V gene encodes CDR1 SEHNR and CDR2 FQNEAQ (reference sequence).

This clonotype came up many times. For the CDR3, the DNA is TGTGCCAGCAGCTTAGCGGGAGGTTCCCGAAATGGGCTGTTTTTT. Its translation: CASSLAGGSRNGLFF. This sequence joins TRBV7-2 and TRBJ2-2; a weak D match, TRBD2 (6 bases). The germline gives CDR1 SGHTA, CDR2 FQGNSA. With 0 bases removed from V and 13 bases from J, the gap between germline ends came to 18 bases. The CDR3 is 15 amino acids.

This clonotype was seen more than once but under ten times. The CDR3 DNA reads as TGTGCCAGCAGCTTTGGGGGCCGAGGACTCTTCGGAGAAAAACTGTTTTTT. This sequence encodes CASSFGGRGLFGEKLFF. V and J are TRBV27 and TRBJ1-4; D might be TRBD1 (6 bases). This CDR3 is built from 17 residues. V dropped 6 bases and J dropped 8 bases, with 25 bases sitting between them. Germline V gene lookup returns CDR1 MNHEY and CDR2 SMNVEV (reference sequence).

As for this clonotype: This could be a read error, since a much larger clone is one nucleotide away. This chain uses TRBV7-8 with TRBJ2-3; TRBD1 matches at 9 bases. The germline V gene encodes CDR1 SGHVS and CDR2 FQNEAQ. The CDR3 length is 16 residues. After removal of 0 bases from V and 4 bases from J, the junction contained 5 bases not matched to a gene. The CDR3 bases are TGTGCCAGCAGCTTAGCGCTGGGACAGGGCGCAGATACGCAGTATTTT. Its protein is CASSLALGQGADTQYF.

In regard to this clonotype: The junction differs from germline at one of its ends, possibly a read error. The rearrangement links TRBV7-9 to TRBJ2-1; no clear D. The germline V gene encodes CDR1 SEHNR and CDR2 FQNEAQ (reference sequence). CDR3 length: 9 amino acids. CDR3 amino acids: CASSSTETF. The CDR3 nucleotides are TGTGCCAGCAGCTCAACAGAGACCTTC.

The V call is TRBV9, the J call TRBJ1-1; D is unclear. This CDR3 region has 13 residues. V lost 0 bases and J 4 bases, leaving 7 bases between the germline ends. Germline CDR1 and CDR2: SGDLS and YYNGEE. The CDR3 here is CASSVGTTTEAFF. CDR3 DNA: TGTGCCAGCAGCGTAGGTACAACCACTGAAGCTTTCTTT.

V gene TRBV12-3 or TRBV12-4 combines with J gene TRBJ2-3, with 8 nucleotides matching TRBD1. This CDR3 is built from 11 residues. Trimming cost V 6 bases and J 14 bases; bases outside gene matches: 7. For the CDR3, the DNA is TGTGCCAGCAGCCCAGGGGGCTTGTCGTATTTT. Amino acids: CASSPGGLSYF.

A few counts support this clonotype. The chain links TRBV4-3 to TRBJ2-7; D perhaps matches TRBD1 (6 bases). Germline CDR1 and CDR2: LGHNA and YSLEER. The CDR3 has 13 residues. V lost 1 base and J 5 bases, leaving 9 bases between the germline ends. The DNA for the CDR3 is TGCGCCAGCAGCCAAGGGAACAGGGACGAGCAGTACTTC. Translation gives CASSQGNRDEQYF.

Comment on this clonotype: Because the CDR3 is missing its conserved closing phenylalanine or tryptophan, this is likely a read error. This sequence joins TRBV28 and TRBJ2-7, with TRBD2 as a possible D gene (5 bases). The germline CDR1 and CDR2 sequences are MDHEN and SYDVKM. The ends were cut back, 6 bases at V and 6 bases at J, with 21 bases in the middle. The CDR3 length is 15 residues. CDR3 region: CASSPPPDWAVEQYY. CDR3 bases: TGTGCCAGCAGCCCCCCCCCGGACTGGGCTGTCGAGCAGTACTAC.

This clonotype has at least ten counts. The rearrangement joins TRBV6-5 to TRBJ2-7; D is ambiguous. The CDR3 is 12 amino acids. Trimming took off 6 bases at V and 6 bases at J, with 12 bases between the two ends. Germline V gives CDR1 MNHEY, CDR2 SVGAGI. The CDR3 protein is CASSQTTGEQYF. The CDR3 DNA reads TGTGCCAGCAGCCAAACGACGGGCGAGCAGTACTTC.